One and the same sample provided the 5 T cell receptor beta chains below, sequenced in a study of shared clonotypes between healthy human individuals. TCRdb's table, derived via immunoSEQ multiplex PCR, lists solely in-frame clones and lacks some. The table has 1.6 million or so clones, approximately 98.5% seen once. Sequences were obtained from naive CD4+ T cells sorted from blood. Regarding subset: CD45RA+ positively selected. The receptors were gathered from a man aged 25-45 years in good health.

The rearrangement links TRBV10-2 to TRBJ1-3; 7 nucleotides align to TRBD1. Germline V gives CDR1 WSHSY, CDR2 SAAADI. The V gene end was trimmed by 9 bases and the J gene end by 3 bases; junction bases not matched to a gene: 5. The CDR3 totals 13 residues. CDR3 loop: CASYSGGGNTIYF. DNA for the CDR3: TGCGCCAGTTATTCAGGGGGTGGAAACACCATATATTTT.

In DNA, the CDR3 is TGTGCCAGCAGCCGCCCGACTTTCTACGAGCAGTACTTC. It specifies CASSRPTFYEQYF. J is TRBJ2-7 and V is TRBV14, with D hard to call. The V and J ends lost 4 bases and 3 bases respectively, with 10 bases between them. CDR1 is SGHDN, CDR2 FVKESK, per germline. The CDR3 is 13 residues long.

The sample holds one count of this clone. The chain uses TRBV7-9 and TRBJ2-7, with D maybe TRBD2 (5 bases). Germline values: CDR1 SEHNR, CDR2 FQNEAQ (reference sequence). Deletions cut 1 base from V and 5 bases from J, with 24 bases between. The CDR3 covers 18 residues. For the CDR3, the DNA is TGTGCCAGCAGCTTAGGAGGGTACTGGGGAAGTGAAGGGCACGAGCAGTACTTC. Its protein product is CASSLGGYWGSEGHEQYF. The entire variable domain, with the rest obtained from reference TRBV7-9 and TRBJ2-7, is as follows: DTGVSQNPRHKITKRGQNVTFRCDPISEHNRLYWYRQTLGQGPEFLTYFQNEAQLEKSRLLSDRFSAERPKGSFSTLEIQRTEQGDSAMYLCASSLGGYWGSEGHEQYFGPGTRLTVT.

This chain connects TRBV28 to TRBJ2-7; 10 nucleotides line up with TRBD2. The V and J ends lost 6 bases and 6 bases, in that order; junction bases with no gene match: 5. The CDR3 totals 13 residues. CDR1 and CDR2 from the germline V gene are MDHEN and SYDVKM. CDR3 protein: CASRFSGGIEQYF. The CDR3 DNA is TGTGCCAGCAGGTTTAGCGGGGGGATCGAGCAGTACTTC.

This chain's CDR3 is CASSRGRAFF. The CDR3 DNA sequence: TGTGCCAGTAGTCGGGGACGCGCTTTCTTT. V is TRBV19 and J is TRBJ1-1, with a tentative D call TRBD1 (5 bases). Germline values: CDR1 LNHDA, CDR2 SQIVND (reference sequence). The V end lost 5 bases, the J end lost 11 bases, and 9 bases lay between the germline ends. The CDR3 runs 10 residues.